This T cell receptor beta chain was documented in a study of STAT3 mutations in large granular lymphocyte leukemia. Overall study: Approximately 40% of treated T-LGLL patients showed hematologic response to immunosuppression. Overall study results and limits: TCR clonotype switching after therapy occurred in about 35% of the 18 patients. At least one immunodominant TCR beta clonotype appeared in every T-cell large granular lymphocyte leukemia patient.

V was clipped by 1 base and J by 4 bases, with 11 bases between them. This CDR3 has 14 residues. The V gene's germline CDR1 is SGHNT and CDR2 YYREEE (reference sequence). TCRdb keeps only in-frame clones here, not all; method: immunoSEQ multiplex PCR. The sample includes nearly 25,000 clones, less than 95% of them seen just once. Concerning this clone itself: Its antigen is not known.

Sequencing was done on a sample of peripheral blood mononuclear cells. The chain links TRBV5-4 to TRBJ1-2, with D tentatively TRBD1 (6 bases). The TCR sequence derives from a middle-aged man with T-cell large granular lymphocyte leukemia. Some clones in this sample may be carry-over from other donors' samples. This chain's CDR3 is CASSLTGQSYGYTF. The CDR3 nucleotides are TGTGCCAGCAGCTTGACAGGGCAGAGCTATGGCTACACCTTC.